The 15 T cell receptor beta chains given below trace back to one sample, sequenced in a study of regulatory T cells in long-lasting Graves disease. Sample time point: newly diagnosed GD, antithyroid drugs for less than 3 months. PBMC-derived RNA was used for the TCR library. To make TCR beta libraries, researchers used iRepertoire HTBI primers and Arm-PCR of CDR3 regions. TCRdb used MiXCR to reprocess the multiplex PCR reads, holding one entry per CDR3 protein. The sample lists hundreds of thousands of distinct CDR3 sequences, less than 20% occurring once. These same records also appear under a second study, on T cells in Graves' hyperthyroidism and ophthalmopathy.

The specimen comprised peripheral blood mononuclear cells (PBMCs), sampled at new diagnosis, from a patient treated with antithyroid drugs. These receptor sequences come from a woman aged 25 to 39 with Graves disease.

This chain links TRBV24-1 with TRBJ2-5; weak D call: TRBD1 (6 bases). The CDR3 runs to 15 residues. CDR1 is KGHDR, CDR2 SFDVKD, per germline. V was shortened by 4 bases and J by 2 bases, with 13 bases between the two germline ends. The CDR3 nucleotides are TGTGCCACCAGTGACCCCGGACAGAGACAAGAGACCCAGTACTTC. Encoded protein: CATSDPGQRQETQYF.

This clonotype was found many times. The rearrangement links TRBV28 to TRBJ2-3; possible D gene TRBD1, 5 bases. The length of the CDR3 is 15 residues. Between the trimmed V and J ends, which lost 6 bases and 2 bases, there was a span of 15 bases. The germline V gene encodes CDR1 MDHEN and CDR2 SYDVKM. The CDR3 DNA follows: TGTGCCAGCAGAACCCAGGGATCTATCACAGATACGCAGTATTTT. As protein: CASRTQGSITDTQYF.

This clonotype was observed many times. CDR3: CASSSRDRTLYGYTF. For the CDR3, the DNA is TGTGCCAGCAGCTCCCGGGACAGGACACTCTATGGCTACACCTTC. This chain connects TRBV7-8 to TRBJ1-2; 8 bases align to TRBD1. This CDR3 is built from 15 residues. The ends lost 4 bases at V and 4 bases at J; junction bases unmatched: 8. CDR1 is SGHVS and CDR2 is FQNEAQ in the germline V gene.

A note on this clonotype: A much larger clone differs by one base, so this may be a read error. The chain links TRBV7-9 to TRBJ2-2; D gene uncertain. The CDR3 extends over 13 amino acids. Per the germline V gene, CDR1 is SEHNR and CDR2 is FQNEAQ (reference sequence). The DNA for the CDR3 is TGTGCCAGCGGCTTAAAGTCGACCGGGGAGCTGTTTTTT. Protein: CASGLKSTGELFF.

This clonotype was recorded at least ten times. V usage is TRBV20-1 and J usage is TRBJ2-5, with 8 bases aligning to TRBD1. The V gene's germline CDR1 is DFQATT and CDR2 SNEGSKA (reference sequence). The V and J ends lost 3 bases and 2 bases, in that order; junction bases with no gene match: 5. The CDR3 totals 14 residues. CDR3 sequence (DNA): TGCAGTGCTAGGCGGGACAGGACACAAGAGACCCAGTACTTC. Encoded protein: CSARRDRTQETQYF.

The sample holds many counts of this clonotype. The V and J genes are TRBV11-2 and TRBJ1-2; D is unresolved. Germline loops: CDR1 SGHAT, CDR2 FQNNGV. The CDR3 length is 13 residues. Trimming left V 5 bases short and J 4 bases short, with 11 bases between. DNA of the CDR3: TGTGCCAGCAGCCGCGAGATTTCCTATGGCTACACCTTC. This translates into CASSREISYGYTF.

At least ten counts were recorded for this clonotype. The rearrangement uses TRBV2 and TRBJ2-1, with D possibly matching TRBD2 (6 bases). The V end was cut by 6 bases, the J end by 8 bases, with 26 bases between. This CDR3 region has 17 residues. In germline, CDR1 is SNHLY, CDR2 FYNNEI. The CDR3 protein is CASSLRGAGLGIDEQFF. In nucleotides, the CDR3 is TGTGCCAGCAGCCTACGGGGCGCGGGGTTGGGGATAGATGAGCAGTTCTTC.

This clonotype appeared many times. This chain links TRBV27 with TRBJ2-3, with 8 bases aligning to TRBD2. CDR3 length: 14 residues. Germline CDR1 reads MNHEY; CDR2 reads SMNVEV (reference sequence). J gave up 4 bases and V 5 bases, and 5 bases lay outside the gene matches. The CDR3 spells CASSRTSKADTQYF. The CDR3 coding sequence is TGTGCCAGCAGTCGGACTAGCAAAGCAGATACGCAGTATTTT.

In its sample, this clonotype was seen a few times. This chain uses TRBV20-1 with TRBJ2-2, with TRBD1 identical over 7 bases. The germline gives CDR1 DFQATT, CDR2 SNEGSKA (reference sequence). The CDR3 has 14 amino acids. V was pared by 5 bases and J by 2 bases, with 5 bases of the junction left unmatched. In DNA, the CDR3 is TGCAGTGCTGCTGGGACAGCAAACACCGGGGAGCTGTTTTTT. This translates into CSAAGTANTGELFF.

The V gene is TRBV4-1, the J gene TRBJ1-6; D ambiguous. Trimming took off 0 bases at V and 6 bases at J, with 21 bases between the two ends. Germline CDR1 and CDR2: MGHRA and YSYEKL. This CDR3 comprises 19 residues. DNA of the CDR3: TGCGCCAGCAGCCAAGAAAACTTTTTAGGCGCTCACGCTAATTCACCCCTCCACTTT. Translating gives CASSQENFLGAHANSPLHF.

This clonotype has ten or more counts. This chain links TRBV7-2 with TRBJ2-1; D may be TRBD2 (6 bases). The CDR3 runs to 11 residues. V was cut by 5 bases and J by 10 bases, with 9 bases left in between. Germline V gives CDR1 SGHTA, CDR2 FQGNSA. The CDR3 spells CASSPRGEQFF. In nucleotides, the CDR3 is TGTGCCAGCAGCCCCCGGGGGGAGCAGTTCTTC.

This chain links TRBV20-1 with TRBJ2-5, with TRBD2 matching 7 bases. The CDR3 length is 14 residues. V lost 8 bases and J lost 5; bases outside the gene matches: 14. Germline V CDR1 and CDR2: DFQATT, SNEGSKA (reference sequence). The CDR3, as DNA: TGCAGTACGACCCGGGGTGCGGGAGCGGAGACCCAGTACTTC. It is translated as CSTTRGAGAETQYF.

This sequence joins TRBV5-5 and TRBJ2-7; TRBD2 matches 12 bases. Losses at the gene ends were 2 bases for V and 6 bases for J; bases not matched to a gene: 6. Germline CDR1 and CDR2: SGHKS and YYEKEE (reference sequence). This CDR3 has 15 residues. Here the CDR3 reads CASSFGLAGSCEQYF. CDR3 coding DNA: TGTGCCAGCAGCTTCGGACTAGCGGGGAGCTGCGAGCAGTACTTC.

As concerns this clonotype: Possible read error: a much larger clone is one base away. This chain connects TRBV20-1 to TRBJ2-4; D unresolved. This CDR3 comprises 15 residues. V lost 5 bases, J lost 13 bases, and 27 bases lay in between. CDR1 and CDR2 from the germline V gene are DFQATT and SNEGSKA (reference sequence). The CDR3 loop reads CSASLGSYSYNEQYF. Here the CDR3 DNA reads TGCAGTGCTTCCTTGGGGTCGTATTCCTACAATGAGCAGTACTTC.

This clonotype occurred many times. V usage is TRBV24-1 and J usage is TRBJ1-5; D perhaps matches TRBD1 (5 bases). The CDR3 extends over 13 amino acids. The germline gives CDR1 KGHDR, CDR2 SFDVKD. The V and J ends lost 7 bases and 1 base respectively, with 7 bases between them. CDR3 coding DNA: TGTGCCACCAGCCGGGACAGCAATCAGCCCCAGCATTTT. It specifies CATSRDSNQPQHF.